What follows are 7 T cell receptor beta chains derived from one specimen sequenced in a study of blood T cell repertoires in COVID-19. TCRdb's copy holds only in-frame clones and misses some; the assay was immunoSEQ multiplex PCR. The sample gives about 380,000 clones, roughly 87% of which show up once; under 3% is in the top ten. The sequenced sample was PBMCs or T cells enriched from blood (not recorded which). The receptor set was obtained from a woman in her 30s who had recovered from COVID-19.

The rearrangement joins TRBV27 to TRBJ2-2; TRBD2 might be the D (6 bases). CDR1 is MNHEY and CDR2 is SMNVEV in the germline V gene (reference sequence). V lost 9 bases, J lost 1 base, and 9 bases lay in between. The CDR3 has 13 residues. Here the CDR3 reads CASLALNTGELFF. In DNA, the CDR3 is TGTGCCAGTCTAGCGCTGAACACCGGGGAGCTGTTTTTT.

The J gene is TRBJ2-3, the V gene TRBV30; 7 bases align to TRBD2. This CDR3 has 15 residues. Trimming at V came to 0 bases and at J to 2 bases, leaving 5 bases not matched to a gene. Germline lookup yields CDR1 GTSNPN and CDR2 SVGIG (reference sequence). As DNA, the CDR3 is TGTGCCTGGAGTGTGGCGCTAGCGGCCACAGATACGCAGTATTTT. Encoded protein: CAWSVALAATDTQYF.

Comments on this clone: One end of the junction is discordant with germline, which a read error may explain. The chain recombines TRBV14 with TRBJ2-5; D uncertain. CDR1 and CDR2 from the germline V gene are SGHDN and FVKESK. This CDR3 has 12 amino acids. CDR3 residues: CASSQDQETQYF. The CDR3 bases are TGTGCCAGCAGCCAAGACCAGGAGACCCAGTACTTC.

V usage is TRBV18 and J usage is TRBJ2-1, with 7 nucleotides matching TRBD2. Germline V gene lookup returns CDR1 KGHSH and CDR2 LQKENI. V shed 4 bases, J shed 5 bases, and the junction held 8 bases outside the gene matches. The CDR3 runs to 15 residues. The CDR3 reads CASSLGTTLNNEQFF. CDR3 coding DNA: TGTGCCAGCTCACTCGGGACTACCCTGAACAATGAGCAGTTCTTC.

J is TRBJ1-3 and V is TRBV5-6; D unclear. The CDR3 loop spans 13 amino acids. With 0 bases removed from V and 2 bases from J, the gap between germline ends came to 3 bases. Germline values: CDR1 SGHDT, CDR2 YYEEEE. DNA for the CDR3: TGTGCCAGCAGCTTGGGCGCTGGAAACACCATATATTTT. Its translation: CASSLGAGNTIYF.

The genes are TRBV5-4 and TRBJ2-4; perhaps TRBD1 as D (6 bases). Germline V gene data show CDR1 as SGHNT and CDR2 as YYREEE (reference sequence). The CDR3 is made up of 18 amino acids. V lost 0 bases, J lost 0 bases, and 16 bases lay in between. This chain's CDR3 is CASSLDPTGPVAKNIQYF. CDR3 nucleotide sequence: TGTGCCAGCAGCTTGGACCCTACAGGGCCGGTAGCCAAAAACATTCAGTACTTC.

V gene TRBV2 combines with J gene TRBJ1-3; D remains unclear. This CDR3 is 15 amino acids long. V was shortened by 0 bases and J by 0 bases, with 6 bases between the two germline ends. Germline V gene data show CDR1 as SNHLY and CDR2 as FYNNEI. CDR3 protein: CASSEARGSGNTIYF. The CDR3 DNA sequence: TGTGCCAGCAGTGAAGCACGAGGCTCTGGAAACACCATATATTTT.